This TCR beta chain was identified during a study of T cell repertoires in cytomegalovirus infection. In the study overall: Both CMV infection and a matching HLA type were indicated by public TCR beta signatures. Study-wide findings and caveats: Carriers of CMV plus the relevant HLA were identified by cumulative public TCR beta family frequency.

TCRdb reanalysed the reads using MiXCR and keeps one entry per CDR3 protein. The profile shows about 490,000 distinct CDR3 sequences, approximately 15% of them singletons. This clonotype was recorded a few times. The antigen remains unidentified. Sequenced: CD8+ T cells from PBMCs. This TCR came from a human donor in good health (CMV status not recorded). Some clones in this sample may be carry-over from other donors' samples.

CDR3 in DNA: TGCAGCGTCCGGACAGGGGACACCTACGAGCAGTACTTC. Encoded protein: CSVRTGDTYEQYF. The chain joins TRBV29-1 to TRBJ2-7; TRBD1 matches at 9 bases. Germline V gives CDR1 SQVTM, CDR2 ANQGSEA. Trimming at V came to 6 bases and at J to 2 bases, leaving 5 bases not matched to a gene. The CDR3 length is 13 residues.